The TCR beta chain described here comes from a study of cytomegalovirus exposure and HLA in healthy donors. Study-wide results and limits: Listed as cytomegalovirus-associated were 150 to 200 TCR beta chains. A later analysis, which compared TCR beta chains of equal frequency, found the HLA-associated ones more clonally expanded.

The PCR employed 60 Vbeta primers together with 13 Jbeta primers. The repertoire was sequenced with immunoSEQ multiplex PCR; TCRdb's copy has only in-frame clones and lacks some. Of about 120,000 clones detected, about 72% appear once; the ten largest clones hold approximately 5%. Comment on this clone: The antigen is not known.

The sequencing input was PBMCs. The sequence was collected from a man between 45 and 60 years old in good health and CMV-seropositive.

The CDR3 sequence: CASSFLGAGANEKLFF. In DNA, the CDR3 is TGTGCCAGCAGTTTTCTAGGGGCGGGGGCTAATGAAAAACTGTTTTTT. The chain is built from TRBV28 and TRBJ1-4; perhaps TRBD1 as D (5 bases). V was shortened by 3 bases and J by 3 bases, with 14 bases between the two germline ends. Germline loops: CDR1 MDHEN, CDR2 SYDVKM. The CDR3 length is 16 residues.